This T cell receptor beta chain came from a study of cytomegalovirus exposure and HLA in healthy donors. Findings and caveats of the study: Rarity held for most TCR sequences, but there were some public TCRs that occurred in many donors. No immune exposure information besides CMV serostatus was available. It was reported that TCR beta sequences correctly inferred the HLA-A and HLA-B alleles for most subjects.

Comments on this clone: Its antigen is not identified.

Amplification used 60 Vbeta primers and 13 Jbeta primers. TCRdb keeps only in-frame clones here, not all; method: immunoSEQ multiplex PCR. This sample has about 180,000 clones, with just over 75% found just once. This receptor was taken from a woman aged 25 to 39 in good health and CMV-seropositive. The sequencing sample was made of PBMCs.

The CDR3 here is CASSEANAVASEKLFF. DNA of the CDR3: TGTGCCAGCAGTGAAGCTAATGCGGTGGCTAGTGAAAAACTGTTTTTT. The V gene is TRBV6-1, the J gene TRBJ1-4; unclear D gene. Germline V gene sequence: CDR1 MNHNS, CDR2 SASEGT. The CDR3 has 16 residues. V was trimmed by 0 bases and J by 7 bases, leaving 15 bases between them.